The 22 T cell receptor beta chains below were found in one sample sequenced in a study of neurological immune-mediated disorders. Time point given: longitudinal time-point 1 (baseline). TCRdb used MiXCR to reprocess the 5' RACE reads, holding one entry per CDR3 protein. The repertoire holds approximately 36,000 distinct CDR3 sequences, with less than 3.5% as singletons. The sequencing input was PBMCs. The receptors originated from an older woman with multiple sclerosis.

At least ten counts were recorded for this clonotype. In DNA form, the CDR3 reads TGTGCCAGCAGCCTTTTATTATTGCCTAACTATGGCTACACCTTC. Residues: CASSLLLLPNYGYTF. The rearrangement joins TRBV12-3 or TRBV12-4 to TRBJ1-2; D ambiguous. The CDR3 has 15 amino acids. Trimming shortened V by 6 bases and J by 0 bases, and 14 bases separated the two germline ends.

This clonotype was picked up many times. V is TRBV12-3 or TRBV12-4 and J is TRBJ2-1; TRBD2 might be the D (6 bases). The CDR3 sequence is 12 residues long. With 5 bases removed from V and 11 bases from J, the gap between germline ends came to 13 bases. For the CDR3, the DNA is TGTGCCAGCAGTCTCAGGGAGGCTAAGCAGTTCTTC. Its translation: CASSLREAKQFF.

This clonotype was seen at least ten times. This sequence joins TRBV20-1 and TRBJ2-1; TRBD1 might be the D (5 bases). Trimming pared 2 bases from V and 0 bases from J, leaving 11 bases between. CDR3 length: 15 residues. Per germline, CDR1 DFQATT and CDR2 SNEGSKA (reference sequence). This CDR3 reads CSARFDRRSYNEQFF. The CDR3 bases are TGCAGTGCTAGATTCGACAGACGCTCCTACAATGAGCAGTTCTTC.

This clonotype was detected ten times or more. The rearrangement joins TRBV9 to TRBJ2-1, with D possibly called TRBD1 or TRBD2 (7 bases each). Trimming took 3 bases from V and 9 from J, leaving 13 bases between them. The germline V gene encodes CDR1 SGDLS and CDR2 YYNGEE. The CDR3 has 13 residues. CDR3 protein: CASSETGEGEQFF. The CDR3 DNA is TGTGCCAGCAGCGAAACAGGGGAGGGTGAGCAGTTCTTC.

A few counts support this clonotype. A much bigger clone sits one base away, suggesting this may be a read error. The CDR3 is CASSFGVLGEQYV. The DNA for the CDR3 is TGTGCCAGCAGCTTCGGGGTACTAGGGGAGCAGTACGTC. The chain is built from TRBV7-2 and TRBJ2-7; D might be TRBD2 (5 bases). Trimming took 3 bases from V and 7 from J, leaving 13 bases between them. The CDR3 is made up of 13 amino acids. The V gene's germline CDR1 is SGHTA and CDR2 FQGNSA.

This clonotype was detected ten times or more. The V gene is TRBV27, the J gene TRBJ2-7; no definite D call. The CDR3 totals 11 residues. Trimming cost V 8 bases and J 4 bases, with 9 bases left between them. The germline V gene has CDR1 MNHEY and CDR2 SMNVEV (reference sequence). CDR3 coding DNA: TGTGCCAGCCGATGGGGATACGAGCAGTACTTC. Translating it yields CASRWGYEQYF.

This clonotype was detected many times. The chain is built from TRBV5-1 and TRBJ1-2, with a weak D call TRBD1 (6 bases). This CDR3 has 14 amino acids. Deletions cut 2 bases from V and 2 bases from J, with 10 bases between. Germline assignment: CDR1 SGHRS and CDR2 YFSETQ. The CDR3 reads CASSLDTGNYGYTF. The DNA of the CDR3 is TGCGCCAGCAGCTTAGATACAGGGAACTATGGCTACACCTTC.

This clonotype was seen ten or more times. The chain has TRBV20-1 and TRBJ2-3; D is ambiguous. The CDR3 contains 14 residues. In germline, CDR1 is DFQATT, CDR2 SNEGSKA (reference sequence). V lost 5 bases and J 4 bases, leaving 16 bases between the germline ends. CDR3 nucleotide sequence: TGCAGTGCTCCAAGCGAATTGATGGCAGATACGCAGTATTTT. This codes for CSAPSELMADTQYF.

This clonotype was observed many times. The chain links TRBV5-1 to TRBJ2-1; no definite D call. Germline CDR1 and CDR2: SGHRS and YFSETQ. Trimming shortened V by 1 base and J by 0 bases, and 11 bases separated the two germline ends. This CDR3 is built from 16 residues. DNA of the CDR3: TGCGCCAGCAGCTTGTCCGGCGGAAGCTCCTACAATGAGCAGTTCTTC. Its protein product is CASSLSGGSSYNEQFF.

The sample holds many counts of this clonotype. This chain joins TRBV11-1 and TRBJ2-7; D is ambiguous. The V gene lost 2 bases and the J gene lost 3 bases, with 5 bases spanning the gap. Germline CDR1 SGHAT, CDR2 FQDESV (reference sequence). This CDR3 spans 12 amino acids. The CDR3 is CASSLTLYEQYF. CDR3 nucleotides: TGTGCCAGCAGCTTAACTCTCTACGAGCAGTACTTC.

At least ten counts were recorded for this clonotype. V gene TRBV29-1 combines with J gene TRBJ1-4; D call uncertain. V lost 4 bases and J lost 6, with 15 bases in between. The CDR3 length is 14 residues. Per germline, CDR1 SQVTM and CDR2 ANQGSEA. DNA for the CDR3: TGCAGCGTTGGCTCGGATCTCGGGGATGAAAAACTGTTTTTT. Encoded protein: CSVGSDLGDEKLFF.

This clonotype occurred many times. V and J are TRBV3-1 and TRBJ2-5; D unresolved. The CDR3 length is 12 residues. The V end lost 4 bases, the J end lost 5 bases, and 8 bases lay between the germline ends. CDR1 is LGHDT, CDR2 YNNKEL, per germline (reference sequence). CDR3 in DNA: TGTGCCAGCAGCCCTACCGTGGAGACCCAGTACTTC. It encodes CASSPTVETQYF.

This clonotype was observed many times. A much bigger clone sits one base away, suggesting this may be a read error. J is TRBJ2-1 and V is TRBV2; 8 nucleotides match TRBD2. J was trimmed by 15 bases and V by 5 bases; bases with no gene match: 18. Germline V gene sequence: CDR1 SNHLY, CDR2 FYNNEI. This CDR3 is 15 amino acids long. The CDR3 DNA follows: TGTGCCAGCAGTTCCCGGGGGGGGCGCGGGGTACCAAGGTTCTTC. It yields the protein CASSSRGGRGVPRFF.

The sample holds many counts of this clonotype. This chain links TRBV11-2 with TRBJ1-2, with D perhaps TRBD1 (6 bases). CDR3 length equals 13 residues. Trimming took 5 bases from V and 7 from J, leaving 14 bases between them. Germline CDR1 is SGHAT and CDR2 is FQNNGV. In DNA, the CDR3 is TGTGCCAGCAGCCCAATAGGGGGATCTGGCTACACCTTC. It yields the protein CASSPIGGSGYTF.

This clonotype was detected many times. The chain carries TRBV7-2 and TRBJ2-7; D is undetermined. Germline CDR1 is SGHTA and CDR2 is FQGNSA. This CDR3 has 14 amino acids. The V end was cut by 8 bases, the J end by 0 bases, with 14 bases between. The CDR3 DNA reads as TGTGCCAGCCTGGAGTGGAGATACTCCTACGAGCAGTACTTC. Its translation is CASLEWRYSYEQYF.

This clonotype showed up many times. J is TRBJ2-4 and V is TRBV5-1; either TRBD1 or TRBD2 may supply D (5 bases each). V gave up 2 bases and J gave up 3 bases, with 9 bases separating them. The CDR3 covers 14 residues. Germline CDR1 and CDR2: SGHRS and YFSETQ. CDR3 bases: TGCGCCAGCAGCTTACTGGGGGTCAAAAACATTCAGTACTTC. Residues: CASSLLGVKNIQYF.

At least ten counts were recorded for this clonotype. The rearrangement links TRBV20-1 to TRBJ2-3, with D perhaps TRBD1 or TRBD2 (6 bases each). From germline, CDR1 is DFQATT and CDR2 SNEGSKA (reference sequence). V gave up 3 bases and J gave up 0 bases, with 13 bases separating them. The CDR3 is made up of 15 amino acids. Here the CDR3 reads CSASDTGTSTDTQYF. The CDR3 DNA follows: TGCAGTGCTAGTGACACAGGGACTAGCACAGATACGCAGTATTTT.

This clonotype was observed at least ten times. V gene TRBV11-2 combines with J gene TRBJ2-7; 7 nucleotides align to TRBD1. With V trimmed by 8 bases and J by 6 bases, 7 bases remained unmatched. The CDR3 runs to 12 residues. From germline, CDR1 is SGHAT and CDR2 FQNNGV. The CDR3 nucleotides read TGTGCCAGCGGCGAACAGGGGTTCGAGCAGTACTTC. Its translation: CASGEQGFEQYF.

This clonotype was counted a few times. The CDR3 DNA sequence: TGTGCCACCAGCAGAGATGGGACTAGCGGGGGGCGGGCAGATACGCAGTATTTT. This encodes CATSRDGTSGGRADTQYF. The V and J genes are TRBV15 and TRBJ2-3; 15 nucleotides align to TRBD2. This CDR3 spans 18 amino acids. Trimming at V came to 0 bases and at J to 4 bases, leaving 5 bases not matched to a gene. Germline loops: CDR1 LNHNV, CDR2 YYDKDF (reference sequence). The complete variable domain, with remaining parts taken from reference TRBV15 and TRBJ2-3, reads DAMVIQNPRYQVTQFGKPVTLSCSQTLNHNVMYWYQQKSSQAPKLLFHYYDKDFNNEADTPDNFQSRRPNTSFCFLDIRSPGLGDTAMYLCATSRDGTSGGRADTQYFGPGTRLTVL.

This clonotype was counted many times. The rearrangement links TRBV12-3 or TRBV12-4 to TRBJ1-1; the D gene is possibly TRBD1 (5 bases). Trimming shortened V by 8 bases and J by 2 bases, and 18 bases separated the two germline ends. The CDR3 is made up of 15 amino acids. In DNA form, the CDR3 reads TGTGCCAGCCGCCCGGGGAACAGGCAAAACACTGAAGCTTTCTTT. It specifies CASRPGNRQNTEAFF.

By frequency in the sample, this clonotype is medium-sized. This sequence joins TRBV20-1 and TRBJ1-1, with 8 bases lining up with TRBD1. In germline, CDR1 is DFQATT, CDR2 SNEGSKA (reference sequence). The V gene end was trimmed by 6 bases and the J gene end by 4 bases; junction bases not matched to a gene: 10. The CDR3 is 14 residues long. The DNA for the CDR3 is TGCAGTGCCGCTGGACAGGGAGGAACCACTGAAGCTTTCTTT. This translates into CSAAGQGGTTEAFF.

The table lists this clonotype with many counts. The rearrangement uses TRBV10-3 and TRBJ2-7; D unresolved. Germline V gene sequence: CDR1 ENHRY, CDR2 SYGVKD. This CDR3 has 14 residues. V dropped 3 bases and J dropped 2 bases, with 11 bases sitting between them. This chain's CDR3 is CAISENNNPYEQYF. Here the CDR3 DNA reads TGTGCCATCAGTGAAAACAACAACCCCTACGAGCAGTACTTC.